This T cell receptor (beta chain) stems from a study of cytomegalovirus exposure and HLA in healthy donors. Germline-derived CDR1 and CDR2 are WNHNN and SYGVQD (reference sequence). Trimming at V came to 3 bases and at J to 1 base, leaving 10 bases not matched to a gene. CDR3 length: 17 residues. Study findings and constraints: Under in vitro conditions, a few CMV-associated chains were confirmed as specific for CMV antigens. HLA alleles were associated with around 17,000 TCR beta sequences in a later analysis at 0.05 false discovery rate.

As to this clone: What it binds is not known.

The PCR ran on 60 Vbeta and 13 Jbeta primers. Clones were read by immunoSEQ multiplex PCR, and TCRdb kept only the in-frame ones, dropping some. The sample includes about 82,000 clones, under 80% of them seen just once. The sequencing sample was made of PBMCs. The clonotype was recovered from a human donor in good health. The chain is built from TRBV10-1 and TRBJ2-3, with TRBD2 identical over 7 bases. Here the CDR3 reads CASSDPRAGNGTDTQYF. The CDR3 DNA reads TGCGCCAGCAGTGATCCCCGAGCGGGGAATGGCACAGATACGCAGTATTTT.